This record concerns one T cell receptor (beta chain) sequence. The source of the sample is a study of T cell changes during pregnancy in multiple sclerosis. Profiled with immunoSEQ multiplex PCR; TCRdb holds only in-frame clones, not every one. Of about 44,000 clones in the sample, less than 95% were seen once. CDR3 length equals 14 residues. CDR1 is MNHNY and CDR2 is SVGAGI in the germline V gene (reference sequence). The ends were cut back, 5 bases at V and 2 bases at J, with 12 bases in the middle. The genes are TRBV6-6 and TRBJ1-2; no reliable D call. This TCR was recovered from a female donor with multiple sclerosis, enrolled in a pregnancy study. Specimen: CD4+ T cells from peripheral blood mononuclear cells, collected in the third trimester of pregnancy. The CDR3 nucleotides are TGTGCCAGCAGTCCCCCGCACAGAAACTATGGCTACACCTTC. It encodes CASSPPHRNYGYTF.